The 4 T cell receptor beta chains given below trace back to one sample, sequenced in a study of blood T cell repertoires in COVID-19. Here immunoSEQ multiplex PCR was the method, and the copy in TCRdb shows in-frame clones only, minus some. Of fewer than 150,000 clones in the sample, roughly 80% were seen once. The sample consisted of peripheral blood. The receptors were gathered from a woman of 80 years or more with acute or convalescent COVID-19.

J is TRBJ1-2 and V is TRBV6-5, with D possibly matching TRBD1 (6 bases). From germline, CDR1 is MNHEY and CDR2 SVGAGI. The CDR3 length is 14 residues. The ends were cut back, 0 bases at V and 3 bases at J, with 8 bases in the middle. The CDR3 nucleotides are TGTGCCAGCAGTTACTCCGGGACACACTATGGCTACACCTTC. Translation gives CASSYSGTHYGYTF.

J is TRBJ2-7 and V is TRBV30, with D maybe TRBD1 (6 bases). Germline CDR1 GTSNPN, CDR2 SVGIG (reference sequence). Between the trimmed V and J ends, which lost 2 bases and 7 bases, there was a span of 18 bases. The CDR3 totals 14 residues. The CDR3 region is CAWSLTGQLDEQYF. The CDR3 coding sequence is TGTGCCTGGAGTTTGACAGGACAGTTAGATGAGCAGTACTTC.

V usage is TRBV9 and J usage is TRBJ2-1, with D tentatively TRBD2 (6 bases). CDR3 length: 16 residues. V gave up 4 bases and J gave up 0 bases, with 14 bases separating them. Germline V gives CDR1 SGDLS, CDR2 YYNGEE. CDR3 sequence reads: CASSMTGTYSYNEQFF. CDR3 nucleotides: TGTGCCAGCAGCATGACCGGGACTTACTCCTACAATGAGCAGTTCTTC.

The CDR3 DNA is TGTGCCAGCAGCCGTCAGGCGCTATTGCGGAACACTGAAGCTTTCTTT. It translates to CASSRQALLRNTEAFF. The V call is TRBV5-4, the J call TRBJ1-1; D gene unclear. This CDR3 has 16 amino acids. CDR1 and CDR2 (germline): SGHNT, YYREEE (reference sequence). V was trimmed by 4 bases and J by 1 base, leaving 17 bases between them.